These 27 T cell receptor beta chains were sequenced from one sample in a study of cytomegalovirus exposure and HLA in healthy donors. The PCR used 60 Vbeta and 13 Jbeta primers. Sequenced by immunoSEQ multiplex PCR; TCRdb stores in-frame clones only, minus some. The sample lists roughly 100,000 clones; over 65% were seen once. Sequencing was carried out using PBMCs. The source of these receptors is a middle-aged man in good health and CMV-seropositive.

This clone was seen more than once but under ten times. The CDR3, as DNA: TGTGCCAGCAGCAGGGGACAGGGAATATTCGAAAAACTGTTTTTT. Protein: CASSRGQGIFEKLFF. The chain couples TRBV5-4 to TRBJ1-4; TRBD1 matches at 9 bases. V shed 4 bases, J shed 8 bases, and the junction held 9 bases outside the gene matches. From germline, CDR1 is SGHNT and CDR2 YYREEE (reference sequence). This CDR3 has 15 amino acids.

CDR3 nucleotides: TGTGCCAGTAGTATCTCCTCACCGTTCAAGTGGCCCGGGGAGCTGTTTTTT. Its protein is CASSISSPFKWPGELFF. The V call is TRBV19, the J call TRBJ2-2; D uncertain. V lost 3 bases and J lost 6, with 20 bases in between. CDR3 length: 17 residues. Germline CDR1 reads LNHDA; CDR2 reads SQIVND (reference sequence).

J is TRBJ2-5 and V is TRBV28; D remains unclear. V lost 5 bases and J lost 2, with 12 bases in between. CDR1 MDHEN and CDR2 SYDVKM come from the germline V gene. This CDR3 is 14 amino acids long. Here the CDR3 DNA reads TGTGCCAGCAGTCCGAGCAATGCTCAAGAGACCCAGTACTTC. Encoded protein: CASSPSNAQETQYF.

The chain links TRBV4-2 to TRBJ1-4; TRBD1 is a possible D gene (5 bases). The germline CDR1 and CDR2 sequences are LGHNA and YNFKEQ. V dropped 2 bases and J dropped 5 bases, with 9 bases sitting between them. This CDR3 is 14 amino acids long. This CDR3 is CASSQRAGNEKLFF. For the CDR3, the DNA is TGTGCCAGCAGCCAAAGAGCAGGGAATGAAAAACTGTTTTTT.

This clone was recorded only once. The chain links TRBV9 to TRBJ2-7, with D possibly matching TRBD1 (6 bases). This CDR3 is built from 13 residues. The germline V gene has CDR1 SGDLS and CDR2 YYNGEE. Between the trimmed V and J ends, which lost 1 base and 6 bases, there was a span of 11 bases. The CDR3 bases are TGTGCCAGCAGCGTATCTGGGGGCGCCGAGCAGTACTTC. This translates into CASSVSGGAEQYF.

The V call is TRBV6-1, the J call TRBJ1-2; 7 bases match TRBD1. Germline V gene lookup returns CDR1 MNHNS and CDR2 SASEGT. The CDR3 is made up of 13 amino acids. V lost 4 bases and J lost 3; bases outside the gene matches: 2. CDR3 bases: TGTGCCAGCAGTGGCGGGACAGACTATGGCTACACCTTC. Translated, it gives CASSGGTDYGYTF.

With regard to this clone: An end of the junction does not agree with germline; a read error may underlie this. The chain recombines TRBV27 with TRBJ2-4; 13 nucleotides match TRBD2. The CDR3 spans 19 residues. Looked up from germline, CDR1 is MNHEY and CDR2 is SMNVEV (reference sequence). CDR3 region: CASRGLAGDPRLAKNSQYF. The CDR3 DNA reads as TGTGCCAGCAGAGGACTAGCGGGAGACCCACGCTTAGCCAAAAACAGTCAGTACTTC.

This clone was picked up a small number of times. The chain combines TRBV7-3 with TRBJ1-1, with TRBD1 matching over 9 bases. J gave up 5 bases and V 4 bases, and 2 bases lay outside the gene matches. Germline values: CDR1 SGHTA, CDR2 FQGTGA. The CDR3 sequence is 13 residues long. CDR3 in amino acids: CASSWDRATEAFF. DNA for the CDR3: TGTGCCAGCAGCTGGGACAGGGCTACTGAAGCTTTCTTT.

The chain employs TRBV2 and TRBJ2-5; TRBD2 aligns across 8 bases. Trimming at V came to 7 bases and at J to 2 bases, leaving 6 bases not matched to a gene. Germline V gives CDR1 SNHLY, CDR2 FYNNEI. The CDR3 is 14 residues long. The CDR3 coding sequence is TGTGCCAGCACTATCGAGCGGGGGCAAGAGACCCAGTACTTC. It specifies CASTIERGQETQYF.

The rearrangement joins TRBV27 to TRBJ1-5; unclear D gene. Trimming removed 2 bases at V and 2 bases at J, with 4 bases between. In germline, CDR1 is MNHEY, CDR2 SMNVEV (reference sequence). The CDR3 covers 13 residues. This CDR3 is CASSLERNQPQHF. Here the CDR3 DNA reads TGTGCCAGCAGTTTAGAGCGCAATCAGCCCCAGCATTTT.

This chain links TRBV10-3 with TRBJ2-1; TRBD1 is a possible D gene (6 bases). CDR1 is ENHRY and CDR2 is SYGVKD in the germline V gene. Trimming took off 3 bases at V and 15 bases at J, with 12 bases between the two ends. The CDR3 length is 11 residues. The CDR3: CAISDSPGAFF. DNA for the CDR3: TGTGCCATCAGTGATTCCCCAGGGGCGTTCTTC.

The chain uses TRBV7-2 and TRBJ2-3; D is possibly TRBD2 (6 bases). The CDR3 loop spans 14 amino acids. Trimming stripped 2 bases from V and 7 bases from J, with 13 bases between. Germline V gene sequence: CDR1 SGHTA, CDR2 FQGNSA. CDR3 residues: CASSLSREAYTQYF. As DNA, the CDR3 is TGTGCCAGCAGCTTAAGCAGGGAGGCATATACGCAGTATTTT.

The CDR3 DNA sequence: TGCGCCAGCAGCCTAGAAGGGACAAACTACAATGAGCAGTTCTTC. It yields the protein CASSLEGTNYNEQFF. J is TRBJ2-1 and V is TRBV5-1; D is possibly TRBD1 (6 bases). The length of the CDR3 is 15 residues. Deletions cut 4 bases from V and 3 bases from J, with 14 bases between. CDR1 and CDR2 (germline): SGHRS, YFSETQ.

In its sample, this clone was seen a few times. The chain combines TRBV6-5 with TRBJ2-7; the D gene could be TRBD1 or TRBD2 (5 bases each). Germline V gives CDR1 MNHEY, CDR2 SVGAGI. CDR3 size: 13 residues. Trimming took 6 bases from V and 6 from J, leaving 15 bases between them. CDR3 nucleotide sequence: TGTGCCAGCAGCTACGGGGCCCTAGGCGAGCAGTACTTC. Translated, it gives CASSYGALGEQYF.

The rearrangement links TRBV9 to TRBJ1-1, with 8 positions matching TRBD1. V lost 4 bases to trimming and J lost 2 bases; unmatched junction nucleotides: 7. This CDR3 is built from 15 residues. CDR1 and CDR2 (germline): SGDLS, YYNGEE. CDR3 region: CASSLRTGINTEAFF. The CDR3 DNA follows: TGTGCCAGCAGCCTAAGGACAGGGATTAACACTGAAGCTTTCTTT. The variable domain in full, completed from reference TRBV9 and TRBJ1-1, reads DSGVTQTPKHLITATGQRVTLRCSPRSGDLSVYWYQQSLDQGLQFLIQYYNGEERAKGNILERFSAQQFPDLHSELNLSSLELGDSALYFCASSLRTGINTEAFFGQGTRLTVV.

This chain joins TRBV19 and TRBJ1-5; TRBD1 might be the D (6 bases). V was trimmed by 3 bases and J by 5 bases, leaving 14 bases between them. Germline V gene lookup returns CDR1 LNHDA and CDR2 SQIVND (reference sequence). The CDR3 loop spans 15 amino acids. CDR3 region: CASSIPGVRDQPQHF. CDR3 sequence (DNA): TGTGCCAGTAGTATTCCAGGGGTTCGGGATCAGCCCCAGCATTTT.

The chain employs TRBV6-6 and TRBJ1-3, with 12 bases fitting TRBD1. The junction had 7 bases not matched to a gene; V was cut back by 5 bases and J by 5 bases. The CDR3 runs 16 residues. CDR1 and CDR2 from the germline V gene are MNHNY and SVGAGI (reference sequence). CDR3 sequence reads: CASSPGQGARRNTIYF. The CDR3 DNA is TGTGCCAGCAGTCCGGGACAGGGGGCGCGTAGAAACACCATATATTTT.

The V gene is TRBV5-8, the J gene TRBJ2-7; the D gene is possibly TRBD1 (6 bases). CDR3 size: 17 residues. The V end lost 4 bases, the J end lost 7 bases, and 27 bases lay between the germline ends. CDR1 SGHTS and CDR2 YDEGEE come from the germline V gene. The CDR3 protein is CASSIRGYHTRPREQYF. The CDR3 DNA reads TGTGCCAGCAGCATTAGGGGGTATCACACCCGGCCTCGTGAGCAGTACTTC.

This clone has a single count. J is TRBJ1-1 and V is TRBV14, with D possibly being TRBD1 (5 bases). V was trimmed by 3 bases and J by 4 bases, leaving 12 bases between them. This CDR3 has 14 residues. Germline V gene sequence: CDR1 SGHDN, CDR2 FVKESK. This CDR3 is CASSQNLRGTEAFF. The CDR3 DNA reads as TGTGCCAGCAGCCAGAACCTAAGGGGCACTGAAGCTTTCTTT.

The rearrangement uses TRBV5-1 and TRBJ2-5, with TRBD2 as a possible D gene (6 bases). Per the germline V gene, CDR1 is SGHRS and CDR2 is YFSETQ. V lost 0 bases to trimming and J lost 5 bases, with 11 bases between them. The CDR3 loop spans 14 amino acids. This chain's CDR3 is CASSLVGGPETQYF. Here the CDR3 DNA reads TGCGCCAGCAGCTTGGTGGGGGGTCCCGAGACCCAGTACTTC.

Only one count was recorded for this clone. V usage is TRBV28 and J usage is TRBJ1-6, with 9 bases matching TRBD1. V trimming: 6 bases; J trimming: 7 bases; junction bases outside the gene matches: 7. Germline V gives CDR1 MDHEN, CDR2 SYDVKM. The CDR3 is made up of 15 amino acids. The DNA of the CDR3 is TGTGCCAGCAGAGCAACGACAGGGGGGAATTCACCCCTCCACTTT. Protein sequence: CASRATTGGNSPLHF.

This sequence joins TRBV7-3 and TRBJ2-2; TRBD2 matches 12 bases. V trimming: 5 bases; J trimming: 1 base; junction bases outside the gene matches: 8. The CDR3 length is 18 residues. Germline CDR1 and CDR2: SGHTA and FQGTGA. The CDR3 DNA reads TGTGCCAGCAGCCTAAGCCCGGGACTAGCGGGGAACACCGGGGAGCTGTTTTTT. This codes for CASSLSPGLAGNTGELFF.

This clone was observed a handful of times. The chain couples TRBV23-1 to TRBJ2-7; 8 positions agree with TRBD1. TRBV23-1 falls under the ORF class, with uncertain function. V lost 6 bases, J lost 0 bases, and 7 bases stayed unmatched. The CDR3 has 15 residues. The CDR3 protein is CASRYDRGSSYEQYF. For the CDR3, the DNA is TGCGCCAGCAGATACGACAGGGGAAGCTCCTACGAGCAGTACTTC.

This sequence joins TRBV28 and TRBJ1-1, with D possibly TRBD1 on 5 matching bases. Germline values: CDR1 MDHEN, CDR2 SYDVKM. Trimming took off 3 bases at V and 1 base at J, with 12 bases between the two ends. The CDR3 extends over 15 amino acids. The CDR3 reads CASSFVDTQNTEAFF. The CDR3 DNA reads TGTGCCAGCAGTTTCGTGGACACCCAGAACACTGAAGCTTTCTTT.

The J gene is TRBJ2-1, the V gene TRBV7-3; 14 bases line up with TRBD2. Germline V gene lookup returns CDR1 SGHTA and CDR2 FQGTGA. The CDR3 loop spans 15 amino acids. V shed 2 bases and J 8 bases; nucleotides not matched to a gene: 2. The CDR3 DNA follows: TGTGCCAGCAGCTTAGGACTAGCGGGAGGCGATGAGCAGTTCTTC. This codes for CASSLGLAGGDEQFF.

This rearrangement joins TRBV28 to TRBJ2-5; D is uncertain. V dropped 3 bases and J dropped 1 base, with 6 bases sitting between them. Germline V gene sequence: CDR1 MDHEN, CDR2 SYDVKM. The CDR3 extends over 13 amino acids. CDR3 in amino acids: CASSLSSQETQYF. CDR3 DNA sequence: TGTGCCAGCAGTTTGAGTTCCCAAGAGACCCAGTACTTC.

V and J are TRBV27 and TRBJ2-1; TRBD1 aligns across 7 bases. The CDR3 extends over 17 amino acids. The germline V gene has CDR1 MNHEY and CDR2 SMNVEV (reference sequence). V shed 5 bases, J shed 1 base, and the junction held 11 bases outside the gene matches. In DNA, the CDR3 is TGTGCCAGCAGTAGACAGGGTTGGGAAGGGTCCTACAATGAGCAGTTCTTC. It codes for CASSRQGWEGSYNEQFF.